This TCR beta chain was retrieved from a study of regulatory T cells in long-lasting Graves disease. Trimming took 8 bases from V and 7 from J, leaving 24 bases between them. Germline CDR1 is MNHNS and CDR2 is SASEGT. The CDR3 totals 15 residues. Time point: persistent/refractory GD, antithyroid drugs over 5 years with positive TRAb. Extracted PBMC RNA gave rise to the TCR library. Patients came from an endocrinology department in Xi'an, China. Both iRepertoire HTBI primers and Arm-PCR of CDR3 regions were used to build the TCR beta libraries. Per the original data handling: Samples collectively showed around 56 TRBV and around 15 TRBJ segments. A single record per CDR3 protein comes from TCRdb applying MiXCR to the multiplex PCR reads. TCRdb's processing, not the authors' own work, is the source of the V and J calls. The table has some 300,000 distinct CDR3 sequences, around 20% seen once.

This receptor was taken from a female donor with Graves disease. This chain joins TRBV6-1 and TRBJ2-7; D is tentatively TRBD1 or TRBD2 (5 bases each). Sequences were derived from peripheral blood mononuclear cells (PBMCs), sampled when the disease was refractory, from a patient treated with antithyroid drugs. The CDR3 DNA sequence: TGTGCCAGCCGTCCTTCCGGGACGGCGGGCGGGGAGCAGTACTTC. This sequence encodes CASRPSGTAGGEQYF.